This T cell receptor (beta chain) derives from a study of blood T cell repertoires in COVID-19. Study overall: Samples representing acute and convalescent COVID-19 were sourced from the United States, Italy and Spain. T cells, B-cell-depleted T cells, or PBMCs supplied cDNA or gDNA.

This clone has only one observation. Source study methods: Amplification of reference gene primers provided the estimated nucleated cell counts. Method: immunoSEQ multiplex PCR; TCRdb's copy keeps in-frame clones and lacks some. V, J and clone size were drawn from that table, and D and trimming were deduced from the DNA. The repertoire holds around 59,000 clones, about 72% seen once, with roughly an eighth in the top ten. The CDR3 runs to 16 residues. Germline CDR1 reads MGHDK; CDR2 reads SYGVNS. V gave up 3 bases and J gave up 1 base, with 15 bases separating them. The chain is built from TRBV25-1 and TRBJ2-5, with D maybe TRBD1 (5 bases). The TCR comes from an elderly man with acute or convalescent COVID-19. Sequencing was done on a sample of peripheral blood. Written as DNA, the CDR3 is TGTGCCAGCAGTGATTTATTTACAGGACCCCAAGAGACCCAGTACTTC. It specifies CASSDLFTGPQETQYF.